The sequence of this T cell receptor beta chain was determined in a study of identical twins. This clonotype was counted ten times or more. The antigen is undetermined. General observations from the study: A cross-sectional statistical analysis, not follow-up of the same donors, supported the conclusions. Out-of-frame alpha sequences shared between twins exhibited an excess of low generation probability. Twins' excess sharing was less marked for out-of-frame beta sequences.

Per germline, CDR1 SEHNR and CDR2 FQNEAQ (reference sequence). V was trimmed by 2 bases and J by 0 bases, leaving 4 bases between them. The CDR3 is made up of 14 amino acids. TCRdb used MiXCR to reprocess the 5' RACE reads, holding one entry per CDR3 protein. This sample carries approximately 600,000 distinct CDR3 sequences, roughly 7.2% of them seen once, and the ten largest clones take roughly 1.6%. The same specimen was also included in a second study, on yellow fever vaccine responses in identical twins.

Sequenced material: PBMCs. This clonotype was obtained from a woman aged 18 to 35 in good health. This chain uses TRBV7-9 with TRBJ2-2; no definite D call. The CDR3 reads CASSLIANTGELFF. In DNA form, the CDR3 reads TGTGCCAGCAGCTTAATCGCGAACACCGGGGAGCTGTTTTTT.